What follows is one T cell receptor (beta chain) and its context. Antigen: not known. The sample comes from a study of shared clonotypes between healthy human individuals. Findings and limits, study-wide: Blood was the sole source, and tissue repertoires probably differ.

Germline V CDR1 and CDR2: PRHDT, FYEKMQ (reference sequence). V was trimmed by 2 bases and J by 4 bases, leaving 21 bases between them. The length of the CDR3 is 18 residues. It was across several immunoSEQ plates that each subset's genomic DNA was evenly split. Sorted subsets were amplified in replicate PCRs using 200 ng DNA, roughly 30,000 T cell genomes. Sequencing used immunoSEQ multiplex PCR; TCRdb keeps in-frame clones, though not all of them. The sample holds hundreds of thousands of clones; over 75% are singletons and the top ten take under 20%. Nashville, Tennessee was home to all donors, each a Caucasian adult.

The TCR originated in a man younger than 35 in good health. The chain combines TRBV13 with TRBJ2-1, with a weak D call TRBD1 (6 bases). Material for sequencing was memory CD8+ T cells sorted from blood. As to subset: CD45RO+ cells pooled with CCR7-negative TemRA cells. Written as DNA, the CDR3 is TGTGCCAGCAGCTTATTGATGACAGGCGAAGATTGGTACAATGAGCAGTTCTTC. It is translated as CASSLLMTGEDWYNEQFF.